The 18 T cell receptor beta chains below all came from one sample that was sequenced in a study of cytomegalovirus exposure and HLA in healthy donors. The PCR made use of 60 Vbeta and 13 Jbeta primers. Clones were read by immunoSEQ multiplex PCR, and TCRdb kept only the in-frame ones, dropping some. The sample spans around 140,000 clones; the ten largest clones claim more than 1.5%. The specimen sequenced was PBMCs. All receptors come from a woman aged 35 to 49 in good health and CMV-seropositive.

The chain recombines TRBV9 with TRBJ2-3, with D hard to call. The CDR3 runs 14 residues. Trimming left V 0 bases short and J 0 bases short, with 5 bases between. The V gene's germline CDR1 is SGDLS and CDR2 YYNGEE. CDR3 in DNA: TGTGCCAGCAGCGTAGCCCCTAGCACAGATACGCAGTATTTT. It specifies CASSVAPSTDTQYF.

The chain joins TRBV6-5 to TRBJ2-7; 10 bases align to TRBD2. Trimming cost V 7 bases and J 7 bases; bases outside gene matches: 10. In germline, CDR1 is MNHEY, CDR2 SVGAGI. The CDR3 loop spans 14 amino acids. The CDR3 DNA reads TGTGCCAGCACCCACGGGGGACTAGCGAGGGAGCAGTACTTC. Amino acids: CASTHGGLAREQYF.

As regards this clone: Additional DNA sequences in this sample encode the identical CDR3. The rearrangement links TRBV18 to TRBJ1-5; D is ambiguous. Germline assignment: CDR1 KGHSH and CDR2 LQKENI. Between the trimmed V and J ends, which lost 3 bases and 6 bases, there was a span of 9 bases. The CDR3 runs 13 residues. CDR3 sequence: CASSPPEGQPQHF. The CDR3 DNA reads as TGTGCCAGCTCACCTCCGGAGGGTCAGCCCCAGCATTTT.

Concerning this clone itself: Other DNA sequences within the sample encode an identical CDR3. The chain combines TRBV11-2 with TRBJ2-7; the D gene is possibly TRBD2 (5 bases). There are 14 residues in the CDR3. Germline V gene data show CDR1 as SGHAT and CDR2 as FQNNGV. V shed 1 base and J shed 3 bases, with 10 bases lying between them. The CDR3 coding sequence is TGTGCCAGCAGCTTAGTTGGAGGCAGCTACGAGCAGTACTTC. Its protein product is CASSLVGGSYEQYF.

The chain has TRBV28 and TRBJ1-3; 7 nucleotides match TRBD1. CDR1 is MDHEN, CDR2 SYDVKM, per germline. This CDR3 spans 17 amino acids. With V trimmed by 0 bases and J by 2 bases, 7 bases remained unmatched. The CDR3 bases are TGTGCCAGCAGTTTATGGCCAACACAGGGGACTGGAAACACCATATATTTT. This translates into CASSLWPTQGTGNTIYF.

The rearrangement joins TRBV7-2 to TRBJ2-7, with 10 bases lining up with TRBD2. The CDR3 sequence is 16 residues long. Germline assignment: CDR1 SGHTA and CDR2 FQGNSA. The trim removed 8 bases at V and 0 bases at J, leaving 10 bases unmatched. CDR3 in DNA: TGTGCCAGCGGACCGAGACTAGCGGGTAACTCCTACGAGCAGTACTTC. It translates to CASGPRLAGNSYEQYF.

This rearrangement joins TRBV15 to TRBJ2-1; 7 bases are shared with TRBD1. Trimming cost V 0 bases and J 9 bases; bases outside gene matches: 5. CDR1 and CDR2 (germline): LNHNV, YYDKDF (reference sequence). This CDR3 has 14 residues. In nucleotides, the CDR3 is TGTGCCACCAGCAGAGAGGGGGACAGTCCTGAGCAGTTCTTC. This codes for CATSREGDSPEQFF.

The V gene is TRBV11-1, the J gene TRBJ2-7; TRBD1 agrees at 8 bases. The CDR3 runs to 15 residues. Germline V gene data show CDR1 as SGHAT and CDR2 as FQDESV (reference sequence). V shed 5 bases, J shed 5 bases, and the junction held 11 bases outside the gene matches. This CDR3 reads CASSEQGEASDEQYF. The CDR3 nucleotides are TGTGCCAGCAGCGAACAGGGGGAGGCTAGCGACGAGCAGTACTTC.

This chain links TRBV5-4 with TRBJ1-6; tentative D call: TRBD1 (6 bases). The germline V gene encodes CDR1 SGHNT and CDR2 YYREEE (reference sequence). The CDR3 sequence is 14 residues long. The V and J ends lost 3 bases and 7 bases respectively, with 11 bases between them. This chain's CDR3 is CASSSDRRNSPLHF. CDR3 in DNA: TGTGCCAGCAGCTCCGACAGGCGGAATTCACCCCTCCACTTT.

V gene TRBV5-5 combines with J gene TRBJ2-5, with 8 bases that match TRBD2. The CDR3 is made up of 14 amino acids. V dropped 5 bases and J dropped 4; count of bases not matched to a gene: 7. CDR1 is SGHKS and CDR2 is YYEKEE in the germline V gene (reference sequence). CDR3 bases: TGTGCCAGCAGTTTGACTAGCGTAACAGAGACCCAGTACTTC. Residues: CASSLTSVTETQYF.

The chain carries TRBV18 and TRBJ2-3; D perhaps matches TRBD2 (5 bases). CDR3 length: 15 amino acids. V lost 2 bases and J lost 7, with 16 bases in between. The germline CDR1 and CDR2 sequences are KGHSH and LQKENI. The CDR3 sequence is CASSPYSGSKNTQYF. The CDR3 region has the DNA TGTGCCAGCTCACCATACTCGGGGAGTAAAAATACGCAGTATTTT.

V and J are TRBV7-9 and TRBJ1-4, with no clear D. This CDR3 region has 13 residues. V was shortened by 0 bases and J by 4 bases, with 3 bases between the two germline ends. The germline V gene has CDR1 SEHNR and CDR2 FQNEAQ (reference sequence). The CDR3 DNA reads TGTGCCAGCAGCTTAGCCAGTAATGAAAAACTGTTTTTT. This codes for CASSLASNEKLFF. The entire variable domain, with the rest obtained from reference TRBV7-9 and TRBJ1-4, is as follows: DTGVSQNPRHKITKRGQNVTFRCDPISEHNRLYWYRQTLGQGPEFLTYFQNEAQLEKSRLLSDRFSAERPKGSFSTLEIQRTEQGDSAMYLCASSLASNEKLFFGSGTQLSVL.

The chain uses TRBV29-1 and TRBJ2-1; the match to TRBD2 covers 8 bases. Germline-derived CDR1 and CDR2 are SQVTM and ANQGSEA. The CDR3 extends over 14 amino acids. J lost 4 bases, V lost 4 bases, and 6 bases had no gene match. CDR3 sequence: CSVAVSSGYNEQFF. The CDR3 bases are TGCAGCGTTGCAGTTTCTAGCGGGTACAATGAGCAGTTCTTC.

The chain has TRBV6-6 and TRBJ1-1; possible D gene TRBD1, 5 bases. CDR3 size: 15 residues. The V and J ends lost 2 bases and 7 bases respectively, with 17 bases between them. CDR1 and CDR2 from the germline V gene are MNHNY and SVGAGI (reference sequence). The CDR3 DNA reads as TGTGCCAGCAGTTACCCGGTTGGGGGGATAGTTGAAGCTTTCTTT. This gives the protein CASSYPVGGIVEAFF.

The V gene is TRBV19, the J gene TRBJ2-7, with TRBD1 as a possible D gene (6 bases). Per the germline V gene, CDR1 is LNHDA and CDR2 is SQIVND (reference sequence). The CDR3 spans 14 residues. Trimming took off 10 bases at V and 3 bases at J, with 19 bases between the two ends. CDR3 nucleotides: TGTGCCACCGCGAGAGACAGGAACTTCTACGAGCAGTACTTC. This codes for CATARDRNFYEQYF.

DNA of the CDR3: TGTGCCAGTAGTCATAGGACAGTGTCTGGCTACACCTTC. Translating gives CASSHRTVSGYTF. The gene calls are TRBV19 and TRBJ1-2, with a possible D match to TRBD1 (6 bases). V was cut by 5 bases and J by 7 bases, with 14 bases left in between. The CDR3 consists of 13 residues. CDR1 is LNHDA and CDR2 is SQIVND in the germline V gene (reference sequence).

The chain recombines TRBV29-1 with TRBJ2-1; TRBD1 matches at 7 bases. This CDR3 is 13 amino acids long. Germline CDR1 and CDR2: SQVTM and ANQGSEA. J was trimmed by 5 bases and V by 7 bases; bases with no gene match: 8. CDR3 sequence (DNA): TGCAGCGCAACTACAACAGGGGACAATGAGCAGTTCTTC. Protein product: CSATTTGDNEQFF.

The CDR3 coding sequence is TGCGCCAGCAGCTTGGCCTCAGGGGACGGTGATACGCAGTATTTT. Translation gives CASSLASGDGDTQYF. The V gene is TRBV5-1, the J gene TRBJ2-3; D perhaps matches TRBD1 (6 bases). CDR1 is SGHRS and CDR2 is YFSETQ in the germline V gene. The CDR3 spans 15 residues. V gave up 0 bases and J gave up 6 bases, with 14 bases separating them.